Below, 15 T cell receptor beta chains from the same sample are listed, as sequenced in a study of blood T cell repertoires in COVID-19. Method: immunoSEQ multiplex PCR; TCRdb's copy keeps in-frame clones and lacks some. This sample has a few hundred thousand clones, with over 75% found just once. Sequencing was done on a sample of peripheral blood. Receptors originate from a human donor with COVID-19, enrolled during active disease. The donor label of this sample is uncertain.

The chain employs TRBV27 and TRBJ2-7, with a tentative D call TRBD1 (6 bases). The CDR3 is 15 amino acids. V gave up 8 bases and J gave up 5 bases, with 22 bases separating them. CDR1 and CDR2 from the germline V gene are MNHEY and SMNVEV (reference sequence). The chain's CDR3 is CASGPPSGTIDEQYF. In DNA form, the CDR3 reads TGTGCCAGCGGGCCCCCTTCCGGGACAATCGACGAGCAGTACTTC.

The chain combines TRBV27 with TRBJ2-7; 12 bases agree with TRBD2. Per germline, CDR1 MNHEY and CDR2 SMNVEV (reference sequence). J lost 6 bases, V lost 6 bases, and 9 bases had no gene match. This CDR3 spans 15 amino acids. The CDR3 DNA reads as TGTGCCAGCAGCCTCTCACTAGCGGGAGGTCCCGAGCAGTACTTC. This sequence encodes CASSLSLAGGPEQYF.

The chain links TRBV19 to TRBJ1-6; D is possibly TRBD1 (5 bases). Germline-derived CDR1 and CDR2 are LNHDA and SQIVND (reference sequence). The V gene lost 3 bases and the J gene lost 5 bases, with 14 bases spanning the gap. This CDR3 region has 16 residues. As DNA, the CDR3 is TGTGCCAGTAGTATGGGGCGGGGAGCGAATAATTCACCCCTCCACTTT. It encodes CASSMGRGANNSPLHF.

The chain has TRBV7-2 and TRBJ2-3; D is perhaps TRBD2 (6 bases). The CDR3 sequence is 16 residues long. The V end lost 7 bases, the J end lost 1 base, and 18 bases lay between the germline ends. The germline V gene encodes CDR1 SGHTA and CDR2 FQGNSA. The CDR3 region has the DNA TGTGCCAGCACCCCTTTGTCGGGAGTTGGCACAGATACGCAGTATTTT. Its protein product is CASTPLSGVGTDTQYF.

The V gene is TRBV5-8, the J gene TRBJ1-3; 9 bases align to TRBD1. The ends lost 4 bases at V and 2 bases at J; junction bases unmatched: 7. CDR1 and CDR2 (germline): SGHTS, YDEGEE. The CDR3 extends over 16 amino acids. The DNA for the CDR3 is TGTGCCAGCAGCCCGGGGACAGGGATAGCTGGAAACACCATATATTTT. This translates into CASSPGTGIAGNTIYF. Drawing the rest from reference TRBV5-8 and TRBJ1-3, the complete variable domain is EAGVTQSPTHLIKTRGQQATLRCSPISGHTSVYWYQQALGLGLQFLLWYDEGEERNRGNFPPRFSGRQFPNYSSELNVNALELEDSALYLCASSPGTGIAGNTIYFGEGSWLTVV.

The chain is built from TRBV6-5 and TRBJ2-7, with a weak D call TRBD1 (6 bases). Per germline, CDR1 MNHEY and CDR2 SVGAGI. This CDR3 has 14 residues. Deletions cut 6 bases from V and 6 bases from J, with 18 bases between. The chain's CDR3 is CASSRSPETGEQYF. The CDR3 nucleotides read TGTGCCAGCAGCCGGAGCCCCGAGACAGGCGAGCAGTACTTC.

The V and J genes are TRBV7-3 and TRBJ1-5; D is possibly TRBD1 (5 bases). Trimming took 3 bases from V and 2 from J, leaving 14 bases between them. The germline gives CDR1 SGHTA, CDR2 FQGTGA. CDR3 length equals 16 residues. This CDR3 is CASSFTGGRGNQPQHF. For the CDR3, the DNA is TGTGCCAGCAGCTTCACCGGGGGACGGGGCAATCAGCCCCAGCATTTT.

The chain has TRBV28 and TRBJ2-5; no clear D gene. CDR3 size: 14 residues. Trimming shortened V by 10 bases and J by 1 base, and 16 bases separated the two germline ends. Germline CDR1 is MDHEN and CDR2 is SYDVKM. The CDR3 loop is CAIVQSCSQETQYF. The CDR3, as DNA: TGTGCCATTGTACAGTCGTGCAGCCAAGAGACCCAGTACTTC.

This rearrangement joins TRBV28 to TRBJ1-1; unclear D gene. Germline CDR1 MDHEN, CDR2 SYDVKM. Trimming pared 5 bases from V and 8 bases from J, leaving 9 bases between. The CDR3 spans 11 residues. In nucleotides, the CDR3 is TGTGCCAGCAGTCTACGACAAGAAGCTTTCTTT. It is translated as CASSLRQEAFF.

A word on this clone: Other DNA sequences in the same sample also yield this CDR3. V gene TRBV5-1 combines with J gene TRBJ1-5; no clear D gene. Germline CDR1 reads SGHRS; CDR2 reads YFSETQ. This CDR3 comprises 15 residues. V lost 0 bases and J 0 bases, leaving 7 bases between the germline ends. The CDR3 here is CASSLEADSNQPQHF. The CDR3 nucleotides are TGCGCCAGCAGCTTGGAGGCGGATAGCAATCAGCCCCAGCATTTT.

The gene calls are TRBV19 and TRBJ2-7; maybe TRBD2 (6 bases). V was clipped by 5 bases and J by 6 bases, with 17 bases between them. Germline CDR1 reads LNHDA; CDR2 reads SQIVND (reference sequence). The length of the CDR3 is 14 residues. CDR3 residues: CASSGAPLGGEQYF. Here the CDR3 DNA reads TGTGCCAGTAGTGGGGCCCCCCTGGGGGGCGAGCAGTACTTC.

The J gene is TRBJ1-1, the V gene TRBV3-1 (or the pseudogene TRBV3-2), with D maybe TRBD1 (5 bases). The CDR3 extends over 12 amino acids. Trimming shortened V by 3 bases and J by 8 bases, and 10 bases separated the two germline ends. Looked up from germline, CDR1 is LGHDT and CDR2 is YNNKEL (reference sequence). CDR3 region: CASSHDSREAFF. CDR3 sequence (DNA): TGTGCCAGCAGCCATGACAGCCGGGAAGCTTTCTTT.

DNA of the CDR3: TGTGCCAGCAGCTTCTCCAGGAGGAAGACTAGCACAGATACGCAGTATTTT. The encoded protein is CASSFSRRKTSTDTQYF. V is TRBV11-2 and J is TRBJ2-3; D might be TRBD2 (5 bases). Trimming stripped 3 bases from V and 0 bases from J, with 16 bases between. This CDR3 spans 17 amino acids. In germline, CDR1 is SGHAT, CDR2 FQNNGV.

This chain uses TRBV4-3 with TRBJ2-1, with 7 bases matching TRBD1. Germline V gene sequence: CDR1 LGHNA, CDR2 YSLEER. V was pared by 0 bases and J by 3 bases, with 2 bases of the junction left unmatched. The CDR3 contains 15 residues. CDR3 coding DNA: TGCGCCAGCAGCCAAGAGGGGACAGTCTACAATGAGCAGTTCTTC. This gives the protein CASSQEGTVYNEQFF.

The CDR3 region has the DNA TGCAGCGTTGAAGAGGTGCAGGGGCGAGGGGGACACTATGGCTACACCTTC. It codes for CSVEEVQGRGGHYGYTF. The J gene is TRBJ1-2, the V gene TRBV29-1; weak D call: TRBD1 (6 bases). Trimming stripped 0 bases from V and 3 bases from J, with 20 bases between. Germline CDR1 reads SQVTM; CDR2 reads ANQGSEA. The CDR3 contains 17 residues.